Listed below are T cell receptor beta chains from one sample, sequenced in a study of persistence of HIV-infected CD4 T cells. No antigen has been identified for these receptors. TCRdb's table, derived via immunoSEQ multiplex PCR, lists solely in-frame clones and lacks some. The sample lists tens of thousands of clones, around 89% occurring once. This material consisted of CD4+ T cells sorted from PBMCs after approximately 19-hour stimulation, taken from a patient who received antiretroviral therapy. The receptors come from an adult woman with HIV who was CMV-seropositive. CDR3s include the opening cysteine and the closing phenylalanine or tryptophan. The D gene is left open where the match is weak. The size of a clone is reported for some rows only, either as once, few or many, or as a class for expanded clones.

v_call,cdr3_length,d_call,j_call,clone_size,cdr3_nt,cdr3_aa
TRBV27,18,TRBD1,TRBJ2-1,.,TGTGCCAGCAGTTTATTCCAGGGGGTGTCTGTCTTCTACAATGAGCAGTTCTTC,CASSLFQGVSVFYNEQFF
TRBV19,14,.,TRBJ2-2,.,TGTGCCAGTAGTCGGTACAGGGATACCGGGGAGCTGTTTTTT,CASSRYRDTGELFF
TRBV29-1,15,.,TRBJ2-4,.,TGCAGCGGTATAGATCCTGAGTGGGGCAAAAACATTCAGTACTTC,CSGIDPEWGKNIQYF
TRBV18,13,.,TRBJ2-3,once,TGTGCCAGCTCACCACCTTCCTCCGATACGCAGTATTTT,CASSPPSSDTQYF
TRBV27,15,TRBD1,TRBJ1-5,.,TGTGCCAGCAGTCCGTTTCGACAGGGAAATCAGCCCCAGCATTTT,CASSPFRQGNQPQHF
TRBV9,15,TRBD1,TRBJ2-3,.,TGTGCCAGCAGCGGCCGGGACAGAGTCACAGATACGCAGTATTTT,CASSGRDRVTDTQYF
TRBV10-3,14,.,TRBJ1-1,.,TGTGCCATCAAAGGGGTCCTGGGGGACACTGAAGCTTTCTTT,CAIKGVLGDTEAFF
TRBV11-3,14,TRBD1,TRBJ2-5,.,TGTGCCAGCAGCCCGACTACAGGGGGACAGACCCAGTACTTC,CASSPTTGGQTQYF
TRBV6-2/TRBV6-3,13,TRBD1,TRBJ1-5,.,TGTGCCAGCACCCCAAACAGGGGAGGGCCCCAGCATTTT,CASTPNRGGPQHF
TRBV3-1/TRBV3-2,14,TRBD1,TRBJ1-4,.,TGTGCCAGCAGCCTTGGACAGGGGGTTGAAAAACTGTTTTTT,CASSLGQGVEKLFF
TRBV4-1,14,TRBD1,TRBJ2-7,.,TGCGCCAGCAGCCACAGGACAGGGTTGGCTTGGCAGTACTTC,CASSHRTGLAWQYF
TRBV2,16,.,TRBJ1-4,.,TGTGCCAGCTTCCGGGACACCTCAAGACCTAATGAAAAACTGTTTTTT,CASFRDTSRPNEKLFF
TRBV6-6,15,TRBD1,TRBJ1-6,.,TGTGCCAGCAGTGCCGGGGGACAGCAGAATTCACCCCTCCACTTT,CASSAGGQQNSPLHF
TRBV7-2,15,TRBD1,TRBJ2-2,.,TGTGCCAGCAGCTTAGTCAGGGGGCACACCGGGGAGCTGTTTTTT,CASSLVRGHTGELFF
TRBV29-1,12,.,TRBJ1-2,.,TGCAGCGTTGAAGAACCGACAGGAGGCTACACCTTC,CSVEEPTGGYTF
TRBV2,14,.,TRBJ2-3,.,TGTGCCAGCAGTGAAGTCCACACCACAGATACGCAGTATTTT,CASSEVHTTDTQYF
TRBV7-9,13,.,TRBJ1-5,.,TGTGCCAGCAGCTTCACCGAAGAAACGCCCCAGCATTTT,CASSFTEETPQHF
TRBV19,12,.,TRBJ1-5,.,TGTGCCAGTACGGAACAGGCCCAGCCCCAGCATTTT,CASTEQAQPQHF
TRBV5-8,12,.,TRBJ2-3,.,TGTGCCAGCAGCTTGGGACTGGATACGCAGTATTTT,CASSLGLDTQYF
TRBV4-1,18,.,TRBJ2-4,once,TGCGCCAGCAGCCAAGGCTTGGCAACGGGTAATTCCAAAAACATTCAGTACTTC,CASSQGLATGNSKNIQYF
TRBV2,15,.,TRBJ1-1,once,TGTGCCAGCAGTGAGGGACGGGGGCTGAACACTGAAGCTTTCTTT,CASSEGRGLNTEAFF
TRBV5-1,13,.,TRBJ1-2,.,TGCGCCAGCAGCCCTTCCGACCTCTATGGCTACACCTTC,CASSPSDLYGYTF
TRBV24-1,14,.,TRBJ2-3,.,TGTGCCACCAGTGAGGTGGGGCCTGGGGATACGCAGTATTTT,CATSEVGPGDTQYF
TRBV14,14,.,TRBJ1-3,.,TGTGCCAGCAGCCAACTGCTTACTGGAAACACCATATATTTT,CASSQLLTGNTIYF
TRBV11-1,13,.,TRBJ1-1,.,TGTGCCAGCAGCTTGGCGGGGAACACTGAAGCTTTCTTT,CASSLAGNTEAFF
TRBV9,14,TRBD2,TRBJ2-5,.,TGTGCCAGCAGCCCGCGGGGGGTCCAAGAGACCCAGTACTTC,CASSPRGVQETQYF
TRBV6-4,14,.,TRBJ1-2,.,TGTGCCAGCAGTGCGGAAATAAGGGGTTATGGCTACACCTTC,CASSAEIRGYGYTF
TRBV5-1,14,TRBD2,TRBJ2-1,.,TGCGCCAGCAGCTTGCTGGGGGGGTCCAATGAGCAGTTCTTC,CASSLLGGSNEQFF
TRBV10-3,15,TRBD1,TRBJ2-2,.,TGTGCCATAAAGGGCGGACAGGACGCGACCGGGGAGCTGTTTTTT,CAIKGGQDATGELFF
TRBV5-4,13,.,TRBJ2-4,.,TGTGCCAGCAGCTTGAGGGATGAGGACATTCAGTACTTC,CASSLRDEDIQYF
TRBV5-1,16,TRBD1,TRBJ1-4,.,TGCGCCAGCAGCTTGGGGGACAGGGGGCTCTATGAAAAACTGTTTTTT,CASSLGDRGLYEKLFF
TRBV2,13,.,TRBJ2-7,few,TGTGCCAGCATGAGGGAAGCCACCTACGAGCAGTACTTC,CASMREATYEQYF
TRBV2,12,.,TRBJ1-1,.,TGTGCCTCAAGGGCGGTGAACACTGAAGCTTTCTTT,CASRAVNTEAFF
TRBV21-1,14,.,TRBJ2-7,.,TGTGCCAGGGATCCCGGGACAGGAGACTACGAGCAGTACTTC,CARDPGTGDYEQYF
TRBV5-6,14,.,TRBJ1-3,.,TGTGCCAGCAGCTTGCTGACGTCTGGAAACACCATATATTTT,CASSLLTSGNTIYF
TRBV19,13,TRBD1,TRBJ1-5,.,TGTGCCAGTAGCGAGGGGGCGAGTCAGCCCCAGCATTTT,CASSEGASQPQHF
TRBV6-5,14,TRBD1,TRBJ1-2,once,TGTGCCAGCAGGAGCAGGGGGCTGGGCTATGGCTACACCTTC,CASRSRGLGYGYTF
TRBV9,13,.,TRBJ2-4,.,TGTGCCAGCAGCGTAGGGGGCAAAAACATTCAGTACTTC,CASSVGGKNIQYF
TRBV27,19,TRBD2,TRBJ2-5,.,TGTGCCAGCAGGGCGGGGAGCGGGGGAACTGGCTCCTACCAAGAGACCCAGTACTTC,CASRAGSGGTGSYQETQYF
TRBV9,14,.,TRBJ2-3,.,TGTGCCAGCAGCGTTGTTTCTAACACAGATACGCAGTATTTT,CASSVVSNTDTQYF
TRBV5-1,16,TRBD1,TRBJ1-3,.,TGCGCCAGCAGCTACCGGGACAGGGGCTCTGGAAACACCATATATTTT,CASSYRDRGSGNTIYF